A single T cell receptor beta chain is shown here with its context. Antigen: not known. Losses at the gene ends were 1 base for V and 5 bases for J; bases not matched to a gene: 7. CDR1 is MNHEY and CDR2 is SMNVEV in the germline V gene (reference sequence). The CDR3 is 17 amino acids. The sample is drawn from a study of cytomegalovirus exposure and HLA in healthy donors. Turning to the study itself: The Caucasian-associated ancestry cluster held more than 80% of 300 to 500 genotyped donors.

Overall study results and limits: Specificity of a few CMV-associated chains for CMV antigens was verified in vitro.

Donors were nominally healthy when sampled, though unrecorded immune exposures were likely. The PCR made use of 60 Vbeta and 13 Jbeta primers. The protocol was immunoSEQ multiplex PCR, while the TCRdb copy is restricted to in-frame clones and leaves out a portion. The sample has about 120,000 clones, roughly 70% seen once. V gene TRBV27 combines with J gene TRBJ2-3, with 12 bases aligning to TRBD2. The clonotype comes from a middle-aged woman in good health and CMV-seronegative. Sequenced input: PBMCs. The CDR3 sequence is CASSLWASGGALDTQYF. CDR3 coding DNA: TGTGCCAGCAGTTTATGGGCTAGCGGGGGGGCCTTAGATACGCAGTATTTT.